Listed here are 20 T cell receptor beta chains from one sample, sequenced in a study of cytomegalovirus exposure and HLA in healthy donors. A multiplex PCR was run with 60 Vbeta primers and 13 Jbeta primers. Profiling relied on immunoSEQ multiplex PCR, and the TCRdb table lists in-frame clones only, not all of them. Of approximately 100,000 clones listed, over 75% are singletons. The specimen sequenced was PBMCs. These receptors all come from a man aged 60 to 69 in good health and CMV-seropositive.

This clone was counted between two and nine times. This chain joins TRBV4-3 and TRBJ2-7, with 10 bases lining up with TRBD2. The germline CDR1 and CDR2 sequences are LGHNA and YSLEER. The CDR3 sequence is 15 residues long. The V gene end was trimmed by 4 bases and the J gene end by 5 bases; junction bases not matched to a gene: 8. This chain's CDR3 is CASSRQRGGPDEQYF. The CDR3 coding sequence is TGCGCCAGCAGCCGTCAGCGGGGGGGCCCCGACGAGCAGTACTTC.

This chain uses TRBV18 with TRBJ2-6; 8 nucleotides line up with TRBD1. Germline assignment: CDR1 KGHSH and CDR2 LQKENI. Trimming at V came to 4 bases and at J to 2 bases, leaving 4 bases not matched to a gene. The CDR3 spans 16 residues. In DNA, the CDR3 is TGTGCCAGCTCACAAGCGACAGGGGCTGGGGCCAACGTCCTGACTTTC. Translating it yields CASSQATGAGANVLTF.

The chain couples TRBV7-2 to TRBJ1-4; the match to TRBD1 covers 8 bases. CDR1 and CDR2 (germline): SGHTA, FQGNSA. The CDR3 extends over 13 amino acids. Germline trimming cut 6 bases from V and 5 bases from J; bases unmatched to any gene: 2. The CDR3: CASSRQGNEKLFF. CDR3 in DNA: TGTGCCAGCAGTCGACAGGGGAATGAAAAACTGTTTTTT.

This clone was observed a few times. CDR3: CASSYRQGATNEKLFF. The CDR3 region has the DNA TGTGCCAGCAGTTACCGACAGGGGGCAACTAATGAAAAACTGTTTTTT. The chain is built from TRBV6-5 and TRBJ1-4; 9 positions match TRBD1. Germline values: CDR1 MNHEY, CDR2 SVGAGI. J was trimmed by 0 bases and V by 2 bases; bases with no gene match: 1. This CDR3 has 16 residues.

This chain joins TRBV19 and TRBJ1-1, with D perhaps matching TRBD1 (6 bases). CDR1 is LNHDA and CDR2 is SQIVND in the germline V gene (reference sequence). This CDR3 has 16 amino acids. The ends were cut back, 5 bases at V and 4 bases at J, with 20 bases in the middle. The CDR3 reads CASSARWGGQGTEAFF. The DNA for the CDR3 is TGTGCCAGTAGTGCCCGATGGGGGGGGCAGGGCACTGAAGCTTTCTTT. The full variable domain, rest sourced from reference TRBV19 and TRBJ1-1, is DGGITQSPKYLFRKEGQNVTLSCEQNLNHDAMYWYRQDPGQGLRLIYYSQIVNDFQKGDIAEGYSVSREKKESFPLTVTSAQKNPTAFYLCASSARWGGQGTEAFFGQGTRLTVV.

This clone was observed once. The V call is TRBV5-6, the J call TRBJ1-5, with D possibly TRBD1 on 6 matching bases. Trimming pared 4 bases from V and 1 base from J, leaving 12 bases between. The CDR3 totals 15 residues. Germline V lookup: CDR1 SGHDT, CDR2 YYEEEE. In DNA, the CDR3 is TGTGCCAGCAGCCTCCGGGGGGGCAGCAATCAGCCCCAGCATTTT. Translation: CASSLRGGSNQPQHF.

The chain combines TRBV5-4 with TRBJ1-2, with D tentatively TRBD1 (5 bases). The germline V gene encodes CDR1 SGHNT and CDR2 YYREEE (reference sequence). Deletions cut 6 bases from V and 0 bases from J, with 12 bases between. This CDR3 has 14 amino acids. CDR3 nucleotides: TGTGCCAGCACCCCCGGGGGAGCTAACTATGGCTACACCTTC. This sequence encodes CASTPGGANYGYTF.

A few counts support this clone. V gene TRBV19 combines with J gene TRBJ1-6; D possibly corresponds to TRBD1 (5 bases). The CDR3 contains 15 residues. Per the germline V gene, CDR1 is LNHDA and CDR2 is SQIVND (reference sequence). V was pared by 5 bases and J by 9 bases, with 17 bases between. The CDR3 DNA reads as TGTGCCAGTAGTCGGCAGGGAGGGTATGGTTCACCCCTCCACTTT. This sequence encodes CASSRQGGYGSPLHF.

This clone was counted once. The chain couples TRBV6-1 to TRBJ2-5; no clear D gene. V was clipped by 8 bases and J by 5 bases, with 9 bases between them. CDR1 is MNHNS, CDR2 SASEGT, per germline. This CDR3 has 11 amino acids. CDR3 coding DNA: TGTGCCAGCGGAGTTAGCGAGACCCAGTACTTC. This sequence encodes CASGVSETQYF.

There are a few counts of this clone. This sequence joins TRBV19 and TRBJ2-6, with D tentatively TRBD2 (6 bases). The CDR3 is made up of 16 amino acids. Germline CDR1 LNHDA, CDR2 SQIVND (reference sequence). The ends were cut back, 1 base at V and 2 bases at J, with 9 bases in the middle. The CDR3 DNA reads as TGTGCCAGTAGTATAGGGGGGGAGCCTGGGGCCAACGTCCTGACTTTC. Its translation is CASSIGGEPGANVLTF.

The rearrangement links TRBV6-5 to TRBJ1-5, with 7 positions matching TRBD1. In germline, CDR1 is MNHEY, CDR2 SVGAGI. This CDR3 comprises 13 residues. Trimming took 11 bases from V and 4 from J; bases not matched to a gene: 8. CDR3 residues: CAGRTGMNQPQHF. The CDR3 DNA reads TGTGCCGGCCGGACAGGCATGAATCAGCCCCAGCATTTT.

This clone was found a few times. The V call is TRBV19, the J call TRBJ1-5, with unresolved D. Germline CDR1 and CDR2: LNHDA and SQIVND (reference sequence). The CDR3 has 13 residues. Trimming pared 10 bases from V and 0 bases from J, leaving 10 bases between. The CDR3 DNA is TGTGCCACCGACCGGGGTAGCAATCAGCCCCAGCATTTT. Amino acid sequence: CATDRGSNQPQHF. Full variable domain (outside the CDR3, taken from reference TRBV19 and TRBJ1-5): DGGITQSPKYLFRKEGQNVTLSCEQNLNHDAMYWYRQDPGQGLRLIYYSQIVNDFQKGDIAEGYSVSREKKESFPLTVTSAQKNPTAFYLCATDRGSNQPQHFGDGTRLSIL.

The chain employs TRBV7-2 and TRBJ2-3, with a weak D call TRBD2 (6 bases). Germline CDR1 reads SGHTA; CDR2 reads FQGNSA. V was trimmed by 3 bases and J by 1 base, leaving 23 bases between them. The CDR3 extends over 19 amino acids. CDR3 DNA sequence: TGTGCCAGCAGCTTGTTTTTCGGGACTGCCGGACCGGGCACAGATACGCAGTATTTT. Its translation: CASSLFFGTAGPGTDTQYF.

This CDR3 reads CASSRGGAGETQYF. The DNA for the CDR3 is TGTGCCAGCAGCCGCGGGGGGGCCGGGGAGACCCAGTACTTC. The rearrangement links TRBV7-6 to TRBJ2-5; 9 bases are shared with TRBD2. The J segment lost 5 bases and the V segment lost 5 bases, leaving 6 bases of the junction unmatched. The CDR3 has 14 amino acids. Germline values: CDR1 SGHVS, CDR2 FNYEAQ.

The gene calls are TRBV18 and TRBJ2-5, with no clear D. The assigned J gene may be wrong: the sequence end matches TRBJ2-7 better. The CDR3 covers 11 residues. Germline CDR1 reads KGHSH; CDR2 reads LQKENI. CDR3 DNA: TGTGCCAGCTCAGCTTCCTACGAGCAGTACTTC. Its translation is CASSASYEQYF.

The J gene is TRBJ2-1, the V gene TRBV5-8, with TRBD2 matching 13 bases. CDR3 length: 15 amino acids. The V gene end was trimmed by 3 bases and the J gene end by 4 bases; junction bases not matched to a gene: 1. Per germline, CDR1 SGHTS and CDR2 YDEGEE. Written as DNA, the CDR3 is TGTGCCAGCAGCTCGACTAGCGGGGGGTACAATGAGCAGTTCTTC. It codes for CASSSTSGGYNEQFF.

This clone was seen a few times. The CDR3 DNA reads as TGTGCCAGCAGTCAGAACCCGGGCGGGATGGGCTACACCTTC. Translated: CASSQNPGGMGYTF. The rearrangement links TRBV6-6 to TRBJ1-2; D uncertain. The ends were cut back, 5 bases at V and 8 bases at J, with 18 bases in the middle. The CDR3 is 14 residues long. Germline V gives CDR1 MNHNY, CDR2 SVGAGI (reference sequence).

This CDR3 is CASSKPQGAEGYTF. CDR3 bases: TGTGCCAGCAGCAAACCACAGGGGGCGGAGGGCTACACCTTC. V gene TRBV6-1 combines with J gene TRBJ1-2; 9 positions agree with TRBD1. The CDR3 length is 14 residues. Germline CDR1 MNHNS, CDR2 SASEGT. The junction had 10 bases not matched to a gene; V was cut back by 6 bases and J by 8 bases.

The chain employs TRBV13 and TRBJ2-3; TRBD1 matches at 9 bases. Germline V gene data show CDR1 as PRHDT and CDR2 as FYEKMQ (reference sequence). The V gene end was trimmed by 4 bases and the J gene end by 0 bases; junction bases not matched to a gene: 5. The CDR3 has 16 residues. DNA of the CDR3: TGTGCCAGCAGCTCGGGACAGGGCGATAGCACAGATACGCAGTATTTT. This encodes CASSSGQGDSTDTQYF.

The rearrangement joins TRBV6-1 to TRBJ2-7, with TRBD2 identical over 8 bases. V was pared by 4 bases and J by 5 bases, with 4 bases of the junction left unmatched. CDR1 is MNHNS, CDR2 SASEGT, per germline. The CDR3 consists of 13 residues. CDR3 loop: CASSGTGRDEQYF. In DNA, the CDR3 is TGTGCCAGCAGTGGAACCGGGAGGGACGAGCAGTACTTC.